This TCR beta chain was observed in a study of blood T cell repertoires in COVID-19. In the study overall: COVID-19 samples collected from the United States, Italy and Spain covered acute and convalescent phases.

Per the original methods: Cell counts per sample came from amplifying reference gene primers. Repertoires were generated with immunoSEQ multiplex PCR, while TCRdb's copy carries only in-frame clones and drops some. V, J and clone size are those of that table, while D and trimming were read from the DNA. The table lists roughly 120,000 clones, less than 95% of them singletons. Germline assignment: CDR1 SNHLY and CDR2 FYNNEI. The CDR3 has 10 amino acids. V was trimmed by 6 bases and J by 9 bases, leaving 8 bases between them. This clone has a single count. The sequenced material came from peripheral blood. J is TRBJ2-5 and V is TRBV2, with a weak D call TRBD1 (5 bases). This TCR was recovered from a human donor with active COVID-19. The donor label of this sample is uncertain. This CDR3 is CASSSGPQYF. The CDR3 DNA reads as TGTGCCAGCAGCTCAGGGCCCCAGTACTTC.